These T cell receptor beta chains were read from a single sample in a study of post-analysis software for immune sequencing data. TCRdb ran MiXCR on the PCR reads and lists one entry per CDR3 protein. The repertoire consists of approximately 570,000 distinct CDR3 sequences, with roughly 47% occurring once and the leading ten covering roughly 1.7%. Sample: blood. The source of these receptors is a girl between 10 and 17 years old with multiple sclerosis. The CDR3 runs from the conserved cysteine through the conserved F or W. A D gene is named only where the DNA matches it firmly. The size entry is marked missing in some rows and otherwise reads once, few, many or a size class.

CDR3aa: CASSILSEDEQFF
CDR3nt: TGTGCCAGCAGCATACTTTCAGAGGATGAGCAGTTCTTC
v_gene: TRBV7-9
abundance: NA
d_gene: NA
j_gene: TRBJ2-1

CDR3aa: CASRTSGSRQFF
CDR3nt: TGTGCCAGCAGAACTAGCGGGAGTAGGCAGTTCTTC
v_gene: TRBV5-6
abundance: NA
d_gene: TRBD2
j_gene: TRBJ2-1

CDR3aa: CASSLSPGYSYEQYF
CDR3nt: TGTGCCAGCAGTCTATCCCCGGGCTACTCCTACGAGCAGTACTTC
v_gene: TRBV11-3
abundance: few
d_gene: NA
j_gene: TRBJ2-7

CDR3aa: CAWRTGNRDGYTF
CDR3nt: TGTGCCTGGAGGACAGGGAATCGGGATGGCTACACCTTC
v_gene: TRBV30
abundance: few
d_gene: TRBD1
j_gene: TRBJ1-2

CDR3aa: CASSSLRGTGGTEAFF
CDR3nt: TGTGCCAGCAGTAGTTTAAGGGGAACAGGGGGCACTGAAGCTTTCTTT
v_gene: TRBV27
abundance: few
d_gene: TRBD1
j_gene: TRBJ1-1

CDR3aa: CAISERGQGLYEQYF
CDR3nt: TGTGCCATCAGTGAGCGGGGACAGGGCCTCTACGAGCAGTACTTC
v_gene: TRBV10-3
abundance: NA
d_gene: TRBD1
j_gene: TRBJ2-7

CDR3aa: CASSLEAEDEQFF
CDR3nt: TGCGCCAGCAGCTTGGAGGCGGAGGATGAGCAGTTCTTC
v_gene: TRBV5-1
abundance: few
d_gene: NA
j_gene: TRBJ2-1

CDR3aa: CASSSADLAEFTDTQYF
CDR3nt: TGTGCCAGCAGCTCAGCCGACCTAGCGGAGTTCACAGATACGCAGTATTTT
v_gene: TRBV11-3
abundance: NA
d_gene: TRBD2
j_gene: TRBJ2-3

CDR3aa: CASSLGGTGGFQPQHF
CDR3nt: TGCGCCAGCAGCTTGGGCGGGACAGGGGGCTTTCAGCCCCAGCATTTT
v_gene: TRBV5-1
abundance: NA
d_gene: TRBD1
j_gene: TRBJ1-5

CDR3aa: CASSPSRDGYNEQFF
CDR3nt: TGTGCCAGCAGCCCCTCAAGGGATGGCTACAATGAGCAGTTCTTC
v_gene: TRBV12-3/TRBV12-4
abundance: few
d_gene: NA
j_gene: TRBJ2-1

CDR3aa: CASSPPGGRSYNEQFF
CDR3nt: TGTGCCAGCAGTCCTCCGGGCGGGAGGTCCTACAATGAGCAGTTCTTC
v_gene: TRBV6-5
abundance: few
d_gene: TRBD2
j_gene: TRBJ2-1

CDR3aa: CARAPTGLDTDTQYF
CDR3nt: TGTGCCAGAGCTCCAACGGGACTAGACACAGATACGCAGTATTTT
v_gene: TRBV2
abundance: few
d_gene: TRBD2
j_gene: TRBJ2-3

CDR3aa: CASSPRLAERGYTF
CDR3nt: TGTGCCAGCAGTCCTAGACTTGCGGAACGGGGCTACACCTTC
v_gene: TRBV6-5
abundance: NA
d_gene: NA
j_gene: TRBJ1-2

CDR3aa: CASSARDTQYF
CDR3nt: TGTGCCAGCAGTGCCCGAGATACGCAGTATTTT
v_gene: TRBV12-3/TRBV12-4
abundance: many
d_gene: NA
j_gene: TRBJ2-3

CDR3aa: CASRNTGSPLHF
CDR3nt: TGTGCTAGCAGGAACACCGGGTCACCCCTCCACTTT
v_gene: TRBV12-3/TRBV12-4
abundance: few
d_gene: NA
j_gene: TRBJ1-6

CDR3aa: CSGATSGRGGEQFF
CDR3nt: TGCAGTGGGGCAACTAGCGGACGCGGAGGTGAGCAGTTCTTC
v_gene: TRBV20-1
abundance: few
d_gene: TRBD2
j_gene: TRBJ2-1

CDR3aa: CASRIPGQGYNEQFF
CDR3nt: TGTGCCAGCAGAATTCCGGGACAGGGGTACAATGAGCAGTTCTTC
v_gene: TRBV27
abundance: NA
d_gene: TRBD1
j_gene: TRBJ2-1

CDR3aa: CASRAGEGAFF
CDR3nt: TGTGCCAGCAGGGCAGGCGAAGGGGCTTTCTTT
v_gene: TRBV6-5
abundance: few
d_gene: NA
j_gene: TRBJ1-1

CDR3aa: CASSQSWQGSYEQYF
CDR3nt: TGCGCCAGCAGCCAAAGCTGGCAGGGCTCCTACGAGCAGTACTTC
v_gene: TRBV4-1
abundance: NA
d_gene: NA
j_gene: TRBJ2-7

CDR3aa: CASSYRLTGGNYNEQFF
CDR3nt: TGTGCCAGCAGTTACCGCCTAACGGGGGGAAACTACAATGAGCAGTTCTTC
v_gene: TRBV6-5
abundance: few
d_gene: TRBD2
j_gene: TRBJ2-1

CDR3aa: CASSDYRGRYEQYF
CDR3nt: TGTGCCAGCAGCGACTACAGGGGTAGATACGAGCAGTACTTC
v_gene: TRBV12-3/TRBV12-4
abundance: few
d_gene: TRBD1
j_gene: TRBJ2-7

CDR3aa: CASSLVLAGINEQYF
CDR3nt: TGCGCCAGCAGCTTGGTTCTAGCGGGAATTAACGAGCAGTACTTC
v_gene: TRBV5-1
abundance: few
d_gene: TRBD2
j_gene: TRBJ2-7

CDR3aa: CASSRTPTGGIGYTF
CDR3nt: TGTGCCAGCAGCCGGACCCCGACAGGGGGCATTGGCTACACCTTC
v_gene: TRBV3-1
abundance: few
d_gene: TRBD1
j_gene: TRBJ1-2

CDR3aa: CASSFGAAPSYEQYF
CDR3nt: TGCGCCAGCAGCTTCGGAGCCGCCCCCTCCTACGAGCAGTACTTC
v_gene: TRBV4-1
abundance: NA
d_gene: NA
j_gene: TRBJ2-7

CDR3aa: CASKGSSTDTQYF
CDR3nt: TGTGCCAGCAAGGGTTCTAGCACAGATACGCAGTATTTT
v_gene: TRBV7-9
abundance: few
d_gene: NA
j_gene: TRBJ2-3

CDR3aa: CASSPSLAGGNRAKNIQYF
CDR3nt: TGCGCCAGCAGCCCGTCCCTAGCGGGGGGGAATCGAGCCAAAAACATTCAGTACTTC
v_gene: TRBV5-1
abundance: NA
d_gene: TRBD2
j_gene: TRBJ2-4

CDR3aa: CASTPGTGYGYTF
CDR3nt: TGTGCCAGCACTCCCGGGACTGGTTATGGCTACACCTTC
v_gene: TRBV6-5
abundance: NA
d_gene: NA
j_gene: TRBJ1-2

CDR3aa: CSARDETGVQTQYF
CDR3nt: TGCAGTGCCAGAGACGAAACAGGGGTCCAGACCCAGTACTTC
v_gene: TRBV20-1
abundance: few
d_gene: TRBD1
j_gene: TRBJ2-5

CDR3aa: CASSFGLRAFF
CDR3nt: TGTGCCAGCAGTTTCGGTCTTCGGGCTTTCTTT
v_gene: TRBV12-3/TRBV12-4
abundance: NA
d_gene: NA
j_gene: TRBJ1-1

CDR3aa: CASSGQGETQYF
CDR3nt: TGTGCCAGCAGTGGCCAAGGAGAGACCCAGTACTTC
v_gene: TRBV12-3/TRBV12-4
abundance: many
d_gene: NA
j_gene: TRBJ2-5

CDR3aa: CASSLQGELFF
CDR3nt: TGTGCCAGCAGCTTACAAGGAGAACTGTTTTTT
v_gene: TRBV7-9
abundance: few
d_gene: NA
j_gene: TRBJ1-4

CDR3aa: CASSSTLRRGPYNEQFF
CDR3nt: TGTGCCAGCAGTTCCACCCTTCGCCGGGGGCCCTACAATGAGCAGTTCTTC
v_gene: TRBV12-3/TRBV12-4
abundance: few
d_gene: NA
j_gene: TRBJ2-1

CDR3aa: CASSPWTVDTQYF
CDR3nt: TGTGCCAGCAGCCCCTGGACAGTTGATACGCAGTATTTT
v_gene: TRBV7-9
abundance: NA
d_gene: NA
j_gene: TRBJ2-3

CDR3aa: CATSDPKDRSSYEQYF
CDR3nt: TGTGCCACCAGTGACCCTAAGGACCGCAGCTCCTACGAGCAGTACTTC
v_gene: TRBV24-1
abundance: NA
d_gene: NA
j_gene: TRBJ2-7

CDR3aa: CAWSRGGADTQYF
CDR3nt: TGTGCCTGGAGTAGGGGGGGCGCAGATACGCAGTATTTT
v_gene: TRBV30
abundance: NA
d_gene: NA
j_gene: TRBJ2-3

CDR3aa: CASSVGGDSSYEQYF
CDR3nt: TGTGCCAGCAGCGTAGGAGGGGATTCCTCCTACGAGCAGTACTTC
v_gene: TRBV9
abundance: NA
d_gene: NA
j_gene: TRBJ2-7

CDR3aa: CASSLAEATQYF
CDR3nt: TGCGCCAGCAGCTTGGCCGAAGCTACGCAGTATTTT
v_gene: TRBV5-1
abundance: NA
d_gene: NA
j_gene: TRBJ2-3

CDR3aa: CASSSGQYNSPLHF
CDR3nt: TGTGCCAGCAGTTCGGGACAATATAATTCACCCCTCCACTTT
v_gene: TRBV12-3/TRBV12-4
abundance: few
d_gene: NA
j_gene: TRBJ1-6